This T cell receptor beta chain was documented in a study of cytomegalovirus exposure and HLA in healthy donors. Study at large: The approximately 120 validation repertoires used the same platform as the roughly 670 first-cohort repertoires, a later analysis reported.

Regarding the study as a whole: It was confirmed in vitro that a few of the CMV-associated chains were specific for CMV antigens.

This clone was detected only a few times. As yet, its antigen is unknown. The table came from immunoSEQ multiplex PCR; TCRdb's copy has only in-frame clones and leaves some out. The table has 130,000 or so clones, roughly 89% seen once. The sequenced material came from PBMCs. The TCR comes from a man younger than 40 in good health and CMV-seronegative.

Written as DNA, the CDR3 is TGTGCCAGCAGCTTACGGGGAAGATTGGATCAGCCCCAGCATTTT. As protein: CASSLRGRLDQPQHF. The J gene is TRBJ1-5, the V gene TRBV11-2; D is unresolved. This CDR3 is built from 15 residues. Trimming left V 2 bases short and J 5 bases short, with 13 bases between. The germline gives CDR1 SGHAT, CDR2 FQNNGV.